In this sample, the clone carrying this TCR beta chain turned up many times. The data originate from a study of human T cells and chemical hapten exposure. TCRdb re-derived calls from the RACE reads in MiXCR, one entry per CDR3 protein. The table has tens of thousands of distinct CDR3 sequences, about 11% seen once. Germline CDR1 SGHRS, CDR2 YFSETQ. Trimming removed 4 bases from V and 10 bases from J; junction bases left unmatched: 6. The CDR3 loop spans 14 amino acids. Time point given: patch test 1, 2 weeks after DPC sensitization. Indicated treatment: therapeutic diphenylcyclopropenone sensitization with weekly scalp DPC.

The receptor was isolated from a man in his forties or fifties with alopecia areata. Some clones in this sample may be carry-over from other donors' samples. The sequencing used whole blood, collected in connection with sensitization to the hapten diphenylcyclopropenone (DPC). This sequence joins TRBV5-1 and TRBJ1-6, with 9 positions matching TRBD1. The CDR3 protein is CASSVNRGQSPLHF. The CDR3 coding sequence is TGCGCCAGCAGCGTAAACAGGGGGCAATCACCCCTCCACTTT.